One and the same sample provided the 10 T cell receptor beta chains below, sequenced in a study of blood T cell repertoires in COVID-19. Some clones are missing from TCRdb's copy, which holds only in-frame ones; the method was immunoSEQ multiplex PCR. Here the sample spans 150,000 to 200,000 clones, roughly 84% being singletons. Specimen: PBMCs or T cells enriched from blood (not recorded which). The source of these receptors is a man aged 60 to 75 who had recovered from COVID-19.

J is TRBJ1-4 and V is TRBV30; tentative D call: TRBD1 (6 bases). This CDR3 comprises 14 residues. The V and J ends lost 3 bases and 8 bases respectively, with 16 bases between them. Looked up from germline, CDR1 is GTSNPN and CDR2 is SVGIG (reference sequence). The CDR3 reads CAWRGTPDREKLFF. CDR3 DNA sequence: TGTGCCTGGAGGGGGACACCGGATAGAGAAAAACTGTTTTTT.

The chain employs TRBV9 and TRBJ2-7; 12 nucleotides line up with TRBD2. Germline V gene lookup returns CDR1 SGDLS and CDR2 YYNGEE. This CDR3 is 15 amino acids long. With 4 bases clipped from V and 3 bases from J, the junction kept 5 bases outside the gene matches. Written as DNA, the CDR3 is TGTGCCAGCAGCCCTCGACTAGCGGGAGACTACGAGCAGTACTTC. Protein sequence: CASSPRLAGDYEQYF.

Comment on this clone: Sequence at one end of the junction differs from germline and may be a read error. The V gene is TRBV7-2, the J gene TRBJ1-6; possible D gene TRBD1, 6 bases. Per the germline V gene, CDR1 is SGHTA and CDR2 is FQGNSA. The CDR3 is made up of 16 amino acids. This CDR3 reads CASTLSQGVKGSPLHF. The CDR3 DNA reads as TGTGCCAGCACCTTATCACAGGGTGTAAAGGGTTCACCCCTCCACTTT.

This chain uses TRBV10-3 with TRBJ2-7; 10 bases map to TRBD1. Germline V gene data show CDR1 as ENHRY and CDR2 as SYGVKD. After removal of 3 bases from V and 0 bases from J, the junction contained 17 bases not matched to a gene. The CDR3 totals 20 residues. The CDR3 loop is CAISDGGTGVRTGSSYEQYF. CDR3 sequence (DNA): TGTGCCATCAGTGACGGAGGGACAGGGGTCCGGACGGGAAGCTCCTACGAGCAGTACTTC.

The chain couples TRBV5-1 to TRBJ1-1, with 8 nucleotides matching TRBD1. Germline CDR1 and CDR2: SGHRS and YFSETQ. This CDR3 has 16 residues. V lost 3 bases and J lost 0; bases outside the gene matches: 7. The CDR3 protein is CASSSGQGGVNTEAFF. The CDR3 bases are TGCGCCAGCAGCTCCGGACAGGGAGGAGTGAACACTGAAGCTTTCTTT.

The CDR3 here is CASSDREFTGELFF. The CDR3 coding sequence is TGTGCCAGCAGTGACAGGGAATTTACCGGGGAGCTGTTTTTT. This sequence joins TRBV6-1 and TRBJ2-2, with D perhaps matching TRBD1 (5 bases). Germline CDR1 and CDR2: MNHNS and SASEGT. The CDR3 is 14 residues long. The V end lost 3 bases, the J end lost 5 bases, and 10 bases lay between the germline ends.

The genes are TRBV14 and TRBJ2-7; 10 bases agree with TRBD1. Germline CDR1 reads SGHDN; CDR2 reads FVKESK. Trimming took 1 base from V and 3 from J; bases not matched to a gene: 9. CDR3 length: 17 residues. CDR3 sequence reads: CASSQASSGTGVYEQYF. DNA of the CDR3: TGTGCCAGCAGCCAAGCAAGTTCCGGGACAGGGGTCTACGAGCAGTACTTC.

The chain joins TRBV18 to TRBJ2-1; maybe TRBD1 (6 bases). Germline-derived CDR1 and CDR2 are KGHSH and LQKENI. V lost 4 bases and J lost 2, with 9 bases in between. The CDR3 contains 14 residues. Here the CDR3 DNA reads TGTGCCAGCTCACTAGGGACAACCTACAATGAGCAGTTCTTC. Translation: CASSLGTTYNEQFF.

This clone appeared a few times. V gene TRBV19 combines with J gene TRBJ2-4; 11 positions match TRBD1. The length of the CDR3 is 14 residues. Germline CDR1 and CDR2: LNHDA and SQIVND (reference sequence). After removal of 4 bases from V and 6 bases from J, the junction contained 2 bases not matched to a gene. CDR3 loop: CASSTGQGANIQYF. For the CDR3, the DNA is TGTGCCAGTAGTACCGGACAGGGGGCAAACATTCAGTACTTC.

The rearrangement links TRBV7-9 to TRBJ1-4; 9 nucleotides align to TRBD1. There are 15 residues in the CDR3. Per germline, CDR1 SEHNR and CDR2 FQNEAQ (reference sequence). V was pared by 4 bases and J by 7 bases, with 7 bases of the junction left unmatched. The CDR3: CASSSNRGRVEKLFF. The CDR3 coding sequence is TGTGCCAGCAGCTCGAACAGGGGGCGCGTTGAAAAACTGTTTTTT.